The present T cell receptor (beta chain) was sequenced within a study of preoperative IRX-2 immunotherapy in early breast cancer. Data came from immunoSEQ multiplex PCR; TCRdb stores just in-frame clones and leaves some out. The table records 90,000 to 100,000 clones, 86% of them present only once. Treatment specified: preoperative locoregional IRX-2 cytokine immunotherapy. Preoperative locoregional IRX-2 cytokine immunotherapy was tested in the phase Ib source study. Germline loops: CDR1 MNHGY, CDR2 SAAAGT. The length of the CDR3 is 13 residues. V lost 8 bases and J lost 4, with 14 bases in between. The specimen was tumor tissue, collected after IRX-2 immunotherapy. The clonotype was recovered from a human donor with breast cancer. The V and J genes are TRBV6-8 and TRBJ1-1, with D perhaps TRBD1 (6 bases). The CDR3 spells CASQLQGLTEAFF. CDR3 DNA sequence: TGTGCCAGCCAACTGCAGGGGCTCACTGAAGCTTTCTTT.